This is a list of T cell receptor beta chains from one sample in a study of T cells in Graves' hyperthyroidism and ophthalmopathy. In TCRdb, the multiplex PCR reads were re-called with MiXCR into one record per CDR3 protein. The table has hundreds of thousands of distinct CDR3 sequences, around 45% seen once; the top ten hold just under 8.5%. Material: peripheral blood or thyroid tissue (not recorded which). Receptors were obtained from a woman between 18 and 29 years old with Graves' hyperthyroidism. Each CDR3 is given with its conserved first and last residue. A D gene is named only where the DNA matches it firmly. The size of a clone is reported for some rows only, either as once, few or many, or as a class for expanded clones.

V: TRBV10-3; J: TRBJ2-5; D: -; size: -; length: 14; DNA: TGTGCCAGCAGCGGACGCCGACCTCGTGAGACCCAGTACTTC; CDR3: CASSGRRPRETQYF
V: TRBV29-1; J: TRBJ1-2; D: TRBD1; size: many; length: 14; DNA: TGCAGCGCCTTCCCTGACAGGGAGGCAAATGGCTACACCTTC; CDR3: CSAFPDREANGYTF
V: TRBV2; J: TRBJ1-6; D: TRBD1; size: many; length: 17; DNA: TGTGCCAGCAGTGGCGATCGGGACAGGGGATATAATTCACCCCTCCACTTT; CDR3: CASSGDRDRGYNSPLHF
V: TRBV10-3; J: TRBJ2-7; D: TRBD1; size: -; length: 14; DNA: TGTGCCATCAGGTGGACAGGGGCTAACTACGAGCAGTACTTC; CDR3: CAIRWTGANYEQYF
V: TRBV7-2; J: TRBJ1-1; D: -; size: -; length: 13; DNA: TGTGCCAGCAGCCCGAGGGTGGGAAAAGGGGCTTTCTTT; CDR3: CASSPRVGKGAFF
V: TRBV10-2; J: TRBJ1-1; D: -; size: -; length: 14; DNA: TGCGCCAGCAGCTTCCCAGGGGAGTACGCTGAAGCTTTCTTT; CDR3: CASSFPGEYAEAFF
V: TRBV5-4; J: TRBJ1-1; D: TRBD1; size: -; length: 14; DNA: TGTGCCAGCTCACCACCGAGTCAGGGGGCGCGTCCTTTCTTT; CDR3: CASSPPSQGARPFF
V: TRBV19; J: TRBJ1-4; D: TRBD1; size: -; length: 18; DNA: TGTGCCAGTAACGGGGACAGGGCCCCACATTCAACTAATGAAAAACTGTTTTTT; CDR3: CASNGDRAPHSTNEKLFF
V: TRBV20-1; J: TRBJ2-5; D: TRBD1; size: -; length: 13; DNA: TGCAGTGTTAGGGGGGACAGGGAAGAGACCCAGTACTTC; CDR3: CSVRGDREETQYF
V: TRBV15; J: TRBJ1-2; D: TRBD1; size: many; length: 14; DNA: TGTGCCACCAGCAGTGGACAGGGAACCGTTGGCTACACCTTC; CDR3: CATSSGQGTVGYTF
V: TRBV10-3; J: TRBJ1-3; D: -; size: many; length: 14; DNA: TGTGCCATCAGATATCAGAGCTCTGGAAACACCATATATTTT; CDR3: CAIRYQSSGNTIYF
V: TRBV2; J: TRBJ1-3; D: -; size: many; length: 14; DNA: TGTGCCAGCGGGTCTGAGGGGCTTGGAAACACCATATATTTT; CDR3: CASGSEGLGNTIYF
V: TRBV29-1; J: TRBJ1-2; D: TRBD1; size: once; length: 13; DNA: TGCAGCGTTGTGGCAGGGGACAGTTGGGGCTACACCTTC; CDR3: CSVVAGDSWGYTF
V: TRBV29-1; J: TRBJ1-1; D: TRBD1; size: few; length: 14; DNA: TGCAGCGTTGGCAGGGGGCCTCTGCCCACTGAAGCTTTCTTT; CDR3: CSVGRGPLPTEAFF
V: TRBV20-1; J: TRBJ1-4; D: TRBD1; size: -; length: 13; DNA: TGCAGTGCTGAACAGGGGATTAATGAAAAACTGTTTTTT; CDR3: CSAEQGINEKLFF
V: TRBV6-5; J: TRBJ2-7; D: -; size: -; length: 15; DNA: TGTGCCAGCAGTTACTCGAGATCGGGCTCCTACGAGCAGTACTTC; CDR3: CASSYSRSGSYEQYF
V: TRBV5-1; J: TRBJ1-1; D: -; size: few; length: 13; DNA: TGCGCCAGCATCCCCCCAGGGAACACTGAAGCTTTCTTT; CDR3: CASIPPGNTEAFF
V: TRBV5-4; J: TRBJ2-2; D: -; size: -; length: 15; DNA: TGTGCCAGCAGCCCGCGCAGTTTTTTGGCTGGGGAGCTGTTTTTT; CDR3: CASSPRSFLAGELFF
V: TRBV5-1; J: TRBJ2-7; D: -; size: -; length: 13; DNA: TGCGCCAGCAGCTTGCGGGGGCCCAACGAGCAGTACTTC; CDR3: CASSLRGPNEQYF
V: TRBV10-3; J: TRBJ1-6; D: -; size: -; length: 13; DNA: TGTGCCATCAGTCAACGACAGGCCAAACCCCTCCACTTT; CDR3: CAISQRQAKPLHF
V: TRBV19; J: TRBJ1-2; D: -; size: -; length: 15; DNA: TGTGCCAGTAGTTTCCAGGGCGCGAGGAACTATGGCTACACCTTC; CDR3: CASSFQGARNYGYTF
V: TRBV2; J: TRBJ2-7; D: -; size: -; length: 15; DNA: TGTGCCAGCAGACCGGTAGTGGGTTGGTCCTACGAGCAGTACTTC; CDR3: CASRPVVGWSYEQYF
V: TRBV12-3/TRBV12-4; J: TRBJ2-7; D: -; size: -; length: 12; DNA: TGTGCCAGCAGCTCCCCCGCGGACGAGCAGTACTTC; CDR3: CASSSPADEQYF
V: TRBV20-1; J: TRBJ1-1; D: -; size: -; length: 15; DNA: TGCAGTGCTACCCATGGGGGGACGTTGAACACTGAAGCTTTCTTT; CDR3: CSATHGGTLNTEAFF
V: TRBV11-3; J: TRBJ2-5; D: -; size: once; length: 17; DNA: TGTGCCAGCAGCCCCTACCTCGCGATGACGAATGAAGAGACCCAGTACTTC; CDR3: CASSPYLAMTNEETQYF
V: TRBV7-2; J: TRBJ1-3; D: TRBD1; size: few; length: 17; DNA: TGTGCCAGCAGCCAAGAGGGGACAGCGCAAGACGGAAACACCATATATTTT; CDR3: CASSQEGTAQDGNTIYF
V: TRBV19; J: TRBJ2-3; D: TRBD2; size: -; length: 15; DNA: TGTGCCAGTAGTAGACTAGCGGGAGGCGCAGATACGCAGTATTTT; CDR3: CASSRLAGGADTQYF
V: TRBV12-3/TRBV12-4; J: TRBJ1-5; D: -; size: -; length: 16; DNA: TGTGCCAGCAGTTTAGTCGCCGTAACGATGGATCAGCCCCAGCATTTT; CDR3: CASSLVAVTMDQPQHF
V: TRBV10-3; J: TRBJ2-7; D: -; size: many; length: 14; DNA: TGTGCCTCCATTGGGGACTCCCCCTCCTACGAGCAGTACTTC; CDR3: CASIGDSPSYEQYF
V: TRBV20-1; J: TRBJ1-1; D: -; size: few; length: 11; DNA: TGCAGTGCTAGTACCCAGGGGAACGCTTTCTTT; CDR3: CSASTQGNAFF
V: TRBV25-1; J: TRBJ1-6; D: -; size: few; length: 14; DNA: TGTGCCAGCAGGACGAGGGGGGAGTCTTCACCCCTCCACTTT; CDR3: CASRTRGESSPLHF
V: TRBV7-9; J: TRBJ2-3; D: TRBD2; size: -; length: 16; DNA: TGTGCCAGCAGCAGTAGACTAGCGGGACCCACAGATACGCAGTATTTT; CDR3: CASSSRLAGPTDTQYF
V: TRBV11-2; J: TRBJ1-1; D: -; size: -; length: 15; DNA: TGTGCCAGCAGCGACGAGAGGGGGGGGCAGGGTGAAGCTTTCTTT; CDR3: CASSDERGGQGEAFF
V: TRBV15; J: TRBJ1-2; D: -; size: -; length: 12; DNA: TGTGCCACCAGCAGAGGGACAGCCAACTACACCTTC; CDR3: CATSRGTANYTF
V: TRBV20-1; J: TRBJ2-7; D: TRBD2; size: once; length: 16; DNA: TGCAGTGCTGCTTCCGGGACTAGCGGTTCCCCCTACGAGCAGTACTTC; CDR3: CSAASGTSGSPYEQYF
V: TRBV24-1; J: TRBJ2-2; D: -; size: -; length: 15; DNA: TGTGCCACCAGTGATTTGCCGGCGAACACCGGGGAGCTGTTTTTT; CDR3: CATSDLPANTGELFF
V: TRBV12-5; J: TRBJ2-5; D: -; size: -; length: 13; DNA: TGTGCTAGTGGTTTGGTACGGGAAGAGACCCAGTACTTC; CDR3: CASGLVREETQYF
V: TRBV20-1; J: TRBJ2-7; D: TRBD1; size: -; length: 15; DNA: TGCAGTGCCAGTAAGATGGACAGGGGATTCTACGAGCAGTACTTC; CDR3: CSASKMDRGFYEQYF
V: TRBV12-3/TRBV12-4; J: TRBJ2-7; D: -; size: few; length: 14; DNA: TGTGCCAGCACCCTACGGGGCTTAGGCTACGAGCAGTACTTC; CDR3: CASTLRGLGYEQYF
V: TRBV7-9; J: TRBJ1-5; D: -; size: -; length: 14; DNA: TGTGCCAGCAGCTTAGTAGGGCTCAATCAGCCCCAGCATTTT; CDR3: CASSLVGLNQPQHF
V: TRBV25-1; J: TRBJ1-6; D: -; size: -; length: 14; DNA: TGTGCCAGCAGAGAACACGACGGCAATTCGCCCCTCCACTTT; CDR3: CASREHDGNSPLHF
V: TRBV25-1; J: TRBJ2-7; D: -; size: many; length: 15; DNA: TGTGCCAGCAGTGCCCAGAGGGGGGCAAGGGACGAGCAGTACTTC; CDR3: CASSAQRGARDEQYF